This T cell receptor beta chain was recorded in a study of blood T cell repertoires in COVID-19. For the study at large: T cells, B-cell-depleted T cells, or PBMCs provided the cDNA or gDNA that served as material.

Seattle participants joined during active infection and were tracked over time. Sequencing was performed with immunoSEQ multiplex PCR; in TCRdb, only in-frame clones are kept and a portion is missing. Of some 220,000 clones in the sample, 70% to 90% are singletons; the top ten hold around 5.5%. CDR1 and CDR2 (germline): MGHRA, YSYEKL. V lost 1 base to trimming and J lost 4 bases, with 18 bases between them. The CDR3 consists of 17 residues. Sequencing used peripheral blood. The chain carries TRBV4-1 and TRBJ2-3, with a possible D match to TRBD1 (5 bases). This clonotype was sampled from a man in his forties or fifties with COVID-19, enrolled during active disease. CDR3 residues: CASSQAVRTKAPDTQYF. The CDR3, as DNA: TGCGCCAGCAGCCAAGCGGTTAGGACAAAAGCGCCAGATACGCAGTATTTT.